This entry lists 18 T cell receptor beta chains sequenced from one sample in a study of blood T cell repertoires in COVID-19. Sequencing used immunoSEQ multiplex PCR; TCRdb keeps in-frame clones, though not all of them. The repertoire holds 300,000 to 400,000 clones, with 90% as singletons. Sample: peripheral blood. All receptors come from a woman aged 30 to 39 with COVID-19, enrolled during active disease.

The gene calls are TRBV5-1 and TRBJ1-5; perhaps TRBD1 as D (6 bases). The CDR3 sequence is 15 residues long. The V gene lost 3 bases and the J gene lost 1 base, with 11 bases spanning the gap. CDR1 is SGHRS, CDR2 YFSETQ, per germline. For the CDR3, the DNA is TGCGCCAGCAGCTCGACAGGTAACAGCAATCAGCCCCAGCATTTT. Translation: CASSSTGNSNQPQHF. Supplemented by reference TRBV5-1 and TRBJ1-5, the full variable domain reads KAGVTQTPRYLIKTRGQQVTLSCSPISGHRSVSWYQQTPGQGLQFLFEYFSETQRNKGNFPGRFSGRQFSNSRSEMNVSTLELGDSALYLCASSSTGNSNQPQHFGDGTRLSIL.

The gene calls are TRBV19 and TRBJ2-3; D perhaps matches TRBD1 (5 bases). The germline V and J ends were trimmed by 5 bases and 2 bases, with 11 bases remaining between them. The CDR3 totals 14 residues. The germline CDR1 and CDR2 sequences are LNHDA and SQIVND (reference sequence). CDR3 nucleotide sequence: TGTGCCAGTAGTTGGGGCGCCACCACAGATACGCAGTATTTT. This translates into CASSWGATTDTQYF.

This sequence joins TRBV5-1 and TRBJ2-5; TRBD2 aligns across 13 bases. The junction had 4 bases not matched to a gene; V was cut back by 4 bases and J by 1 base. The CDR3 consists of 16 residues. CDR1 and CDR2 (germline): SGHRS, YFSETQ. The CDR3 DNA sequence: TGCGCCAGCAGCCAAGGACTAGCGGGAGCCCAAGAGACCCAGTACTTC. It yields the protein CASSQGLAGAQETQYF. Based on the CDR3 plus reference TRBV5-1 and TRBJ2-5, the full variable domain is KAGVTQTPRYLIKTRGQQVTLSCSPISGHRSVSWYQQTPGQGLQFLFEYFSETQRNKGNFPGRFSGRQFSNSRSEMNVSTLELGDSALYLCASSQGLAGAQETQYFGPGTRLLVL.

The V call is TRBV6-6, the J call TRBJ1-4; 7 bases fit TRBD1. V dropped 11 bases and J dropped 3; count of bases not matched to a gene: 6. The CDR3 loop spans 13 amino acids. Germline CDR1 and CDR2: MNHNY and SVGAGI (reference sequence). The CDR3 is CACWDRPNEKLFF. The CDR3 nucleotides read TGTGCCTGCTGGGACAGACCTAATGAAAAACTGTTTTTT.

The CDR3 region has the DNA TGTGCCAGCAGTGACGCAGTCTGGCCCTATAATTCACCCCTCCACTTT. Protein: CASSDAVWPYNSPLHF. The chain links TRBV2 to TRBJ1-6; no clear D. V lost 3 bases and J lost 2, with 11 bases in between. CDR1 SNHLY and CDR2 FYNNEI come from the germline V gene. The CDR3 has 16 residues.

The CDR3 loop is CSARSSTEAFF. The CDR3, as DNA: TGCAGTGCTAGATCCAGCACTGAAGCTTTCTTT. The gene calls are TRBV20-1 and TRBJ1-1; D not certain. Trimming took off 2 bases at V and 4 bases at J, with 5 bases between the two ends. Germline CDR1 is DFQATT and CDR2 is SNEGSKA (reference sequence). The CDR3 is made up of 11 amino acids.

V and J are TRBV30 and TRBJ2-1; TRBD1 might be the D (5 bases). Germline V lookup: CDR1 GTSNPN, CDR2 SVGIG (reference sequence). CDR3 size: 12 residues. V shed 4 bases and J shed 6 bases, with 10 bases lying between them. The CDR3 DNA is TGTGCCTGGATTCCTAGGGGCAATGAGCAGTTCTTC. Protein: CAWIPRGNEQFF.

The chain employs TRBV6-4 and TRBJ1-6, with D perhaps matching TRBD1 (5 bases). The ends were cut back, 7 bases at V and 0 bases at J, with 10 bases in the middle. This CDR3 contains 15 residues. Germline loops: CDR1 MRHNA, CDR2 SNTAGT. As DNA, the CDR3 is TGTGCCAGCACCCCAGACAGCTCCTATAATTCACCCCTCCACTTT. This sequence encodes CASTPDSSYNSPLHF.

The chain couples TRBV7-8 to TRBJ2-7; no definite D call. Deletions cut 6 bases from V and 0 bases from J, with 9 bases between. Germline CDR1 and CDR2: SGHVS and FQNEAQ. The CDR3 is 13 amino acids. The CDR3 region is CASRPQSSYEQYF. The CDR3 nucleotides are TGTGCCAGCAGACCACAGAGCTCCTACGAGCAGTACTTC.

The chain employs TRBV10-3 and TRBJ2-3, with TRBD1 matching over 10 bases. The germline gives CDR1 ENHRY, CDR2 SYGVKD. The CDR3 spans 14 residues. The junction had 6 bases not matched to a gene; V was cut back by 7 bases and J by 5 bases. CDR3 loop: CAIKRDRGQDTQYF. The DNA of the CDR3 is TGTGCCATCAAGCGGGACAGGGGCCAAGATACGCAGTATTTT.

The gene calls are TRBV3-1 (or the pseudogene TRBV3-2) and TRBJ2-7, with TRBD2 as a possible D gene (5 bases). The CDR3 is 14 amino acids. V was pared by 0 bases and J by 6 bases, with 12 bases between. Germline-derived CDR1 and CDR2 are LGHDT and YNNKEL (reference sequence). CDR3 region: CASSQDGSLLEQYF. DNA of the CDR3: TGTGCCAGCAGCCAAGATGGGAGCTTACTCGAGCAGTACTTC.

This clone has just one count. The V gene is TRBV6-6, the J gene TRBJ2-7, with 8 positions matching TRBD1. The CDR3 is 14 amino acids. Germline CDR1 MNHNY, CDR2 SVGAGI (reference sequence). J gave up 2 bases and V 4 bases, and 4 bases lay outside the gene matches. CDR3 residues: CASSLTGDPYEQYF. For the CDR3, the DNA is TGTGCCAGCAGTTTGACAGGGGACCCCTACGAGCAGTACTTC.

CDR3 coding DNA: TGTGCCAGCAGTGACAGGGTCGAGCAGTACTTC. This codes for CASSDRVEQYF. This chain connects TRBV25-1 to TRBJ2-7; maybe TRBD1 (5 bases). The CDR3 has 11 residues. V dropped 3 bases and J dropped 6 bases, with 6 bases sitting between them. The germline CDR1 and CDR2 sequences are MGHDK and SYGVNS.

The CDR3 DNA follows: TGTGCCAGCAGCCCACAGGGTAGGGTTGAGCAGTTCTTC. This translates into CASSPQGRVEQFF. V is TRBV27 and J is TRBJ2-1; a weak D match, TRBD1 (6 bases). The CDR3 is 13 residues long. V was cut by 6 bases and J by 9 bases, with 15 bases left in between. Germline lookup yields CDR1 MNHEY and CDR2 SMNVEV (reference sequence).

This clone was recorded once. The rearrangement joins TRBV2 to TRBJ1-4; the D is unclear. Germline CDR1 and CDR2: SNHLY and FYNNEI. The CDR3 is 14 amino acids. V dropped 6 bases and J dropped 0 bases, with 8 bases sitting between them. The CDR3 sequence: CASRQEATNEKLFF. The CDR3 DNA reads TGTGCCAGCAGACAAGAGGCAACTAATGAAAAACTGTTTTTT.

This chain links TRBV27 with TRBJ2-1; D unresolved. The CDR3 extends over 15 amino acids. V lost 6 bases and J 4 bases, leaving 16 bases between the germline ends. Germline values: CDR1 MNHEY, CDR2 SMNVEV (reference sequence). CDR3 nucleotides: TGTGCCAGCAGACTTGGGCGTGGGCCTTACAATGAGCAGTTCTTC. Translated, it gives CASRLGRGPYNEQFF.

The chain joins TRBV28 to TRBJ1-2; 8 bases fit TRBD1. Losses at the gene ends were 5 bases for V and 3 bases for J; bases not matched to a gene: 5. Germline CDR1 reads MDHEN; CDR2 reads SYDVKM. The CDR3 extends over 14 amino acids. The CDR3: CASSLGQGHYGYTF. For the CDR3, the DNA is TGTGCCAGCAGTCTCGGACAGGGTCACTATGGCTACACCTTC.

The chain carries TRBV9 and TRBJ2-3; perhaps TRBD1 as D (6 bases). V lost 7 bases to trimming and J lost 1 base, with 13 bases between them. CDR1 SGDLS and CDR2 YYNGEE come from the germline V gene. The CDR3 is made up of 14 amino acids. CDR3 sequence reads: CASGLGAGTDTQYF. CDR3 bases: TGTGCCAGCGGCTTGGGGGCGGGCACAGATACGCAGTATTTT. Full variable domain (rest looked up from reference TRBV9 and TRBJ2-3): DSGVTQTPKHLITATGQRVTLRCSPRSGDLSVYWYQQSLDQGLQFLIQYYNGEERAKGNILERFSAQQFPDLHSELNLSSLELGDSALYFCASGLGAGTDTQYFGPGTRLTVL.